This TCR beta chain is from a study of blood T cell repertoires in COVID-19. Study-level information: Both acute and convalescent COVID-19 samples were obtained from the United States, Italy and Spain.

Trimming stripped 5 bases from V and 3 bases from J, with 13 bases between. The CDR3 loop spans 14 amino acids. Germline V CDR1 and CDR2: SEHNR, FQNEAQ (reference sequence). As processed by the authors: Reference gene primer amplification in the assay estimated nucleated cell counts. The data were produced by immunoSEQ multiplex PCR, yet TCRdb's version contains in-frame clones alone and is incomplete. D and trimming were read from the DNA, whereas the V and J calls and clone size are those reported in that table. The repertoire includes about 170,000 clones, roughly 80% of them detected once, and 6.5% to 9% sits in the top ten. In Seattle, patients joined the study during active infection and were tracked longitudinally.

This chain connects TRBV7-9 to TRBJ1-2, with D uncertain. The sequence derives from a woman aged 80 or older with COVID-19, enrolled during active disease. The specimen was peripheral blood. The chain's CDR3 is CASSPHRVDYGYTF. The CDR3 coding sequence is TGTGCCAGCAGCCCCCACCGGGTTGACTATGGCTACACCTTC.